These 12 T cell receptor beta chains were sequenced from one sample in a study of control samples from healthy donors and cancer patients. The assay was immunoSEQ multiplex PCR, and TCRdb's table has in-frame clones only and misses some. This table has over 75,000 clones, about 85% appearing once. Sequenced: blood. The receptors shown here come from a man aged 30 to 45 in good health.

This clone was seen more than once but under ten times. This chain joins TRBV5-1 and TRBJ1-1, with D uncertain. Germline CDR1 SGHRS, CDR2 YFSETQ. Trimming left V 1 base short and J 7 bases short, with 11 bases between. The CDR3 sequence is 13 residues long. The DNA for the CDR3 is TGCGCCAGCAGCTTGCTGGGCCCCGATGAAGCTTTCTTT. Translating gives CASSLLGPDEAFF.

V is TRBV19 and J is TRBJ1-1; no clear D. Between the trimmed V and J ends, which lost 7 bases and 0 bases, there was a span of 12 bases. This CDR3 is built from 14 residues. From germline, CDR1 is LNHDA and CDR2 SQIVND (reference sequence). The CDR3 coding sequence is TGTGCCAGTACCCCCCACATTCTGAACACTGAAGCTTTCTTT. This translates into CASTPHILNTEAFF.

The chain recombines TRBV11-2 with TRBJ2-4; D might be TRBD1 (5 bases). The CDR3 runs 14 residues. The V gene's germline CDR1 is SGHAT and CDR2 FQNNGV. V lost 3 bases to trimming and J lost 5 bases, with 11 bases between them. The CDR3 here is CASSLQGRENIQYF. DNA for the CDR3: TGTGCCAGCAGCTTGCAGGGTCGGGAAAACATTCAGTACTTC.

The V and J genes are TRBV5-1 and TRBJ1-3; 7 bases match TRBD1. V lost 4 bases to trimming and J lost 0 bases; unmatched junction nucleotides: 4. The CDR3 covers 15 residues. The germline V gene encodes CDR1 SGHRS and CDR2 YFSETQ. The CDR3 is CASSPDRASGNTIYF. The CDR3 region has the DNA TGCGCCAGCAGCCCCGACAGGGCCTCTGGAAACACCATATATTTT.

The rearrangement uses TRBV29-1 and TRBJ1-2; TRBD1 is a possible D gene (5 bases). Trimming stripped 7 bases from V and 2 bases from J, with 8 bases between. This CDR3 has 11 amino acids. Germline CDR1 SQVTM, CDR2 ANQGSEA. CDR3 protein: CSGGTNYGYTF. The CDR3 DNA sequence: TGCAGCGGGGGGACGAACTATGGCTACACCTTC.

The J gene is TRBJ2-7, the V gene TRBV27; D is perhaps TRBD1 or TRBD2 (6 bases each). Germline V gene lookup returns CDR1 MNHEY and CDR2 SMNVEV (reference sequence). The CDR3 contains 11 residues. Trimming cost V 7 bases and J 5 bases, with 9 bases left between them. CDR3 loop: CASTGGNEQYF. DNA of the CDR3: TGTGCCAGCACCGGGGGCAACGAGCAGTACTTC.

The chain combines TRBV19 with TRBJ1-6, with D possibly being TRBD1 (6 bases). V shed 7 bases and J shed 7 bases, with 29 bases lying between them. CDR1 and CDR2 (germline): LNHDA, SQIVND (reference sequence). The CDR3 runs to 19 residues. The DNA of the CDR3 is TGTGCCAGTACCCACACCGGGACACGCGGTACGCCCTTAAATTCACCCCTCCACTTT. Its translation: CASTHTGTRGTPLNSPLHF.

CDR3 region: CASSGGVYNSPLHF. CDR3 coding DNA: TGTGCCAGCTCAGGCGGGGTCTATAATTCACCCCTCCACTTT. The rearrangement joins TRBV18 to TRBJ1-6; D gene ambiguous. The CDR3 spans 14 residues. Trimming pared 5 bases from V and 3 bases from J, leaving 8 bases between. CDR1 KGHSH and CDR2 LQKENI come from the germline V gene.

A single count supports this clone. The rearrangement links TRBV5-5 to TRBJ1-2, with TRBD1 as a possible D gene (6 bases). V lost 1 base and J 6 bases, leaving 10 bases between the germline ends. This CDR3 has 13 residues. Germline lookup yields CDR1 SGHKS and CDR2 YYEKEE (reference sequence). CDR3 nucleotides: TGTGCCAGCAGCTTGTCCAGGGGAAATGGCTACACCTTC. Amino acid sequence: CASSLSRGNGYTF.

The V and J genes are TRBV21-1 and TRBJ1-1; TRBD1 was called by the table and not checked on the DNA. TRBV21-1 counts as a pseudogene. The CDR3 loop spans 17 amino acids. The CDR3 DNA follows: TGTGCCAGCAGCAGAAGGGGGGACAGGGATAAGAGCACTGAAGCTTTCTTT. It codes for CASSRRGDRDKSTEAFF.

V and J are TRBV6-6 and TRBJ2-3, with 9 bases lining up with TRBD1. The V and J ends lost 5 bases and 1 base, in that order; junction bases with no gene match: 1. This CDR3 spans 14 amino acids. The germline V gene has CDR1 MNHNY and CDR2 SVGAGI (reference sequence). This chain's CDR3 is CASSRDRGTDTQYF. The CDR3 region has the DNA TGTGCCAGCAGTCGGGACAGGGGCACAGATACGCAGTATTTT.

The J gene is TRBJ2-3, the V gene TRBV25-1; unclear D gene. V lost 4 bases and J lost 8, with 7 bases in between. CDR3 length: 11 amino acids. Germline CDR1 is MGHDK and CDR2 is SYGVNS. CDR3: CASSVKGTQYF. The CDR3 DNA follows: TGTGCCAGCAGTGTTAAGGGTACGCAGTATTTT. The whole variable domain, filled in from reference TRBV25-1 and TRBJ2-3, reads EADIYQTPRYLVIGTGKKITLECSQTMGHDKMYWYQQDPGMELHLIHYSYGVNSTEKGDLSSESTVSRIRTEHFPLTLESARPSHTSQYLCASSVKGTQYFGPGTRLTVL.